This T cell receptor (beta chain) was captured by sequencing in a study of cytomegalovirus exposure and HLA in healthy donors. Sequencing was performed with immunoSEQ multiplex PCR; in TCRdb, only in-frame clones are kept and a portion is missing. Here the sample spans more than 200,000 clones, about nine tenths being singletons. A note on this clone: The antigen is unknown.

The CDR3 length is 11 residues. The germline V and J ends were trimmed by 4 bases and 8 bases, with 5 bases remaining between them. Germline-derived CDR1 and CDR2 are MGHDK and SYGVNS. General study results and limits: It was found in a later analysis that first-cohort TCR clusters tended to co-occur in the 120 validation repertoires.

The chain employs TRBV25-1 and TRBJ2-2, with D possibly being TRBD2 (5 bases). Sequencing was carried out using PBMCs. The sequence came from a woman aged 30 to 39 in good health and CMV-seronegative. For the CDR3, the DNA is TGTGCCAGCAGTGTAGCGGGGGAGCTGTTTTTT. Translation gives CASSVAGELFF. Using reference TRBV25-1 and TRBJ2-2 for the parts outside the CDR3, the full variable domain is EADIYQTPRYLVIGTGKKITLECSQTMGHDKMYWYQQDPGMELHLIHYSYGVNSTEKGDLSSESTVSRIRTEHFPLTLESARPSHTSQYLCASSVAGELFFGEGSRLTVL.